Below, 20 T cell receptor beta chains from the same sample are listed, as sequenced in a study of OX40 agonist ivuxolimab in advanced cancers. Clones were sequenced by immunoSEQ multiplex PCR, and TCRdb holds only the in-frame ones, with some missing. The data contain approximately 89,000 clones, just over 85% of them singletons. The sequencing used CD4+ or CD8+ T cells sorted from blood, collected in a trial of the OX40 agonist ivuxolimab. Every receptor here comes from an adult with an advanced solid tumor such as melanoma, head and neck, liver or kidney cancer.

The chain is built from TRBV18 and TRBJ2-2; TRBD2 might be the D (6 bases). This CDR3 is built from 15 residues. V was trimmed by 2 bases and J by 4 bases, leaving 11 bases between them. From germline, CDR1 is KGHSH and CDR2 LQKENI. CDR3 in amino acids: CASSPEGGGTGELFF. In DNA, the CDR3 is TGTGCCAGCTCACCAGAGGGAGGAGGCACCGGGGAGCTGTTTTTT. Filled out from reference TRBV18 and TRBJ2-2, the complete variable domain reads NAGVMQNPRHLVRRRGQEARLRCSPMKGHSHVYWYRQLPEEGLKFMVYLQKENIIDESGMPKERFSAEFPKEGPSILRIQQVVRGDSAAYFCASSPEGGGTGELFFGEGSRLTVL.

This chain joins TRBV5-1 and TRBJ2-5, with a weak D call TRBD1 (5 bases). Trimming took 5 bases from V and 5 from J, leaving 10 bases between them. The CDR3 runs to 12 residues. Germline CDR1 and CDR2: SGHRS and YFSETQ. CDR3 bases: TGCGCCAGCAGAGGGGCTTCGGAGACCCAGTACTTC. It specifies CASRGASETQYF.

V usage is TRBV7-9 and J usage is TRBJ1-2, with D perhaps TRBD1 (5 bases). The CDR3 runs 14 residues. The V gene lost 6 bases and the J gene lost 4 bases, with 15 bases spanning the gap. CDR1 is SEHNR, CDR2 FQNEAQ, per germline (reference sequence). In nucleotides, the CDR3 is TGTGCCAGCAGTCAATACAGGTCCGCCTATGGCTACACCTTC. This translates into CASSQYRSAYGYTF.

This clone was seen just once. CDR3 DNA: TGTGCCAGCAGTCCTTGGAGGACGAACACCGGGGAGCTGTTTTTT. This codes for CASSPWRTNTGELFF. The chain joins TRBV28 to TRBJ2-2, with D perhaps TRBD2 (5 bases). V was shortened by 5 bases and J by 0 bases, with 10 bases between the two germline ends. This CDR3 comprises 15 residues. Germline V gene data show CDR1 as MDHEN and CDR2 as SYDVKM. Complete variable domain (other parts from reference TRBV28 and TRBJ2-2): DVKVTQSSRYLVKRTGEKVFLECVQDMDHENMFWYRQDPGLGLRLIYFSYDVKMKEKGDIPEGYSVSREKKERFSLILESASTNQTSMYLCASSPWRTNTGELFFGEGSRLTVL.

The table lists this clone with a few counts. The gene calls are TRBV9 and TRBJ2-3; D remains unclear. Germline CDR1 reads SGDLS; CDR2 reads YYNGEE. Trimming pared 0 bases from V and 2 bases from J, leaving 7 bases between. The CDR3 length is 14 residues. CDR3 loop: CASSVVGNTDTQYF. In DNA, the CDR3 is TGTGCCAGCAGCGTAGTCGGAAACACAGATACGCAGTATTTT.

V and J are TRBV6-5 and TRBJ1-4, with 7 nucleotides matching TRBD1. V lost 6 bases and J lost 5; bases outside the gene matches: 9. Germline CDR1 MNHEY, CDR2 SVGAGI. The CDR3 loop spans 15 amino acids. The CDR3 nucleotides read TGTGCCAGCAGAGATACCGGGACAGAGAATGAAAAACTGTTTTTT. It translates to CASRDTGTENEKLFF.

The chain employs TRBV20-1 and TRBJ1-2; D unresolved. Germline CDR1 reads DFQATT; CDR2 reads SNEGSKA (reference sequence). The CDR3 is made up of 10 amino acids. The V and J ends lost 8 bases and 6 bases respectively, with 10 bases between them. In nucleotides, the CDR3 is TGCAGTTCCTATCCCGATGGCTACACCTTC. Its translation: CSSYPDGYTF.

The rearrangement links TRBV30 to TRBJ2-1; D ambiguous. CDR3 length equals 12 residues. V was shortened by 5 bases and J by 5 bases, with 10 bases between the two germline ends. Per the germline V gene, CDR1 is GTSNPN and CDR2 is SVGIG (reference sequence). The CDR3 DNA sequence: TGTGCCTGGGCTTACACCAACAATGAGCAGTTCTTC. Its protein product is CAWAYTNNEQFF. Together with reference TRBV30 and TRBJ2-1, the CDR3 gives the full variable domain: SQTIHQWPATLVQPVGSPLSLECTVEGTSNPNLYWYRQAAGRGLQLLFYSVGIGQISSEVPQNLSASRPQDRQFILSSKKLLLSDSGFYLCAWAYTNNEQFFGPGTRLTVL.

The chain combines TRBV7-2 with TRBJ2-3; maybe TRBD2 (6 bases). This CDR3 contains 15 residues. From germline, CDR1 is SGHTA and CDR2 FQGNSA. V was pared by 0 bases and J by 5 bases, with 12 bases between. CDR3 DNA sequence: TGTGCCAGCAGCTTAGCCGGGAGTTTGATAGATACGCAGTATTTT. This codes for CASSLAGSLIDTQYF.

V is TRBV7-2 and J is TRBJ2-3; no clear D gene. Trimming took 0 bases from V and 0 from J, leaving 13 bases between them. Germline V gene sequence: CDR1 SGHTA, CDR2 FQGNSA. There are 17 residues in the CDR3. The CDR3 protein is CASSLAPSSTSTDTQYF. CDR3 in DNA: TGTGCCAGCAGCTTAGCACCGAGTTCGACTAGCACAGATACGCAGTATTTT.

Only one count was recorded for this clone. One end of the junction is discordant with germline, which a read error may explain. The chain uses TRBV29-1 and TRBJ1-4; the D is unclear. CDR3 length: 12 residues. CDR1 and CDR2 (germline): SQVTM, ANQGSEA. The CDR3 loop is CSVGATNEKLFF. The DNA of the CDR3 is TGCAGTGTTGGCGCAACTAATGAAAAACTGTTTTTT.

In its sample, this clone was seen a few times. V usage is TRBV18 and J usage is TRBJ1-1; 7 nucleotides match TRBD1. Germline V gives CDR1 KGHSH, CDR2 LQKENI. The V segment lost 0 bases and the J segment 10 bases; nucleotides outside the gene matches: 5. This CDR3 has 13 residues. The CDR3 region is CASSPPDRYRAFF. The DNA for the CDR3 is TGTGCCAGCTCACCACCGGACAGGTACAGAGCTTTCTTT.

The chain couples TRBV19 to TRBJ2-6; D gene unclear. Trimming pared 11 bases from V and 0 bases from J, leaving 20 bases between. This CDR3 spans 17 amino acids. The germline CDR1 and CDR2 sequences are LNHDA and SQIVND (reference sequence). The CDR3 protein is CALGYWKNYSGANVLTF. CDR3 DNA: TGTGCCCTCGGTTATTGGAAAAATTACTCTGGGGCCAACGTCCTGACTTTC. The full variable domain, rest sourced from reference TRBV19 and TRBJ2-6, is DGGITQSPKYLFRKEGQNVTLSCEQNLNHDAMYWYRQDPGQGLRLIYYSQIVNDFQKGDIAEGYSVSREKKESFPLTVTSAQKNPTAFYLCALGYWKNYSGANVLTFGAGSRLTVL.

The sample holds a few counts of this clone. The V call is TRBV5-1, the J call TRBJ2-5; weak D call: TRBD1 (5 bases). The germline gives CDR1 SGHRS, CDR2 YFSETQ. Deletions cut 7 bases from V and 1 base from J, with 11 bases between. The CDR3 length is 13 residues. CDR3 bases: TGCGCCAGCCAGGGCGGCTTCCAAGAGACCCAGTACTTC. This encodes CASQGGFQETQYF.

This clone turned up a few times. The chain carries TRBV7-2 and TRBJ2-5, with 10 bases fitting TRBD2. The germline CDR1 and CDR2 sequences are SGHTA and FQGNSA. The V and J ends lost 5 bases and 5 bases, in that order; junction bases with no gene match: 5. The CDR3 is made up of 14 amino acids. The CDR3 bases are TGTGCCAGCAGCGTGCTAGCGGGAGTGGAGACCCAGTACTTC. Translating gives CASSVLAGVETQYF. Full variable domain (missing parts from reference TRBV7-2 and TRBJ2-5): GAGVSQSPSNKVTEKGKDVELRCDPISGHTALYWYRQSLGQGLEFLIYFQGNSAPDKSGLPSDRFSAERTGGSVSTLTIQRTQQEDSAVYLCASSVLAGVETQYFGPGTRLLVL.

This clone was recorded a few times. Other DNA sequences from this sample encode an identical CDR3 as well. The chain links TRBV7-8 to TRBJ1-3; TRBD1 agrees at 7 bases. The V gene's germline CDR1 is SGHVS and CDR2 FQNEAQ. The CDR3 runs to 16 residues. V gave up 1 base and J gave up 1 base; unmatched junction bases: 4. CDR3 sequence: CASSLDRGRSGNTIYF. CDR3 nucleotides: TGTGCCAGCAGCTTAGACAGGGGAAGATCTGGAAACACCATATATTTT.

With respect to this clone: One end of the junction does not line up with germline, which may come from a read error. The identical CDR3 is also encoded by other nucleotide sequences in the sample. The chain links TRBV28 to TRBJ2-5; D assignment may be TRBD1 or TRBD2 (5 bases each). The CDR3 contains 17 residues. CDR1 is MDHEN, CDR2 SYDVKM, per germline. As DNA, the CDR3 is TGTGCCAGCAGTAACCGGGGCGAGGGACCAACCCTAGAGACCCAATACTTC. Translating gives CASSNRGEGPTLETQYF.

The rearrangement uses TRBV28 and TRBJ2-7, with D unclear. CDR1 is MDHEN and CDR2 is SYDVKM in the germline V gene. With 5 bases removed from V and 2 bases from J, the gap between germline ends came to 7 bases. The CDR3 length is 12 residues. CDR3 in amino acids: CASSPRPYEQYF. The DNA of the CDR3 is TGTGCCAGCAGTCCCAGACCCTACGAGCAGTACTTC.

The genes are TRBV18 and TRBJ1-1; D not resolved. Trimming cost V 2 bases and J 0 bases, with 13 bases left between them. CDR1 is KGHSH, CDR2 LQKENI, per germline. This CDR3 is 16 amino acids long. For the CDR3, the DNA is TGTGCCAGCTCACCAAGGAAAGGAGCGATGAACACTGAAGCTTTCTTT. Protein: CASSPRKGAMNTEAFF. Together with reference TRBV18 and TRBJ1-1, the CDR3 gives the full variable domain: NAGVMQNPRHLVRRRGQEARLRCSPMKGHSHVYWYRQLPEEGLKFMVYLQKENIIDESGMPKERFSAEFPKEGPSILRIQQVVRGDSAAYFCASSPRKGAMNTEAFFGQGTRLTVV.

The rearrangement joins TRBV30 to TRBJ2-7; D possibly uses TRBD1 or TRBD2 (5 bases each). Looked up from germline, CDR1 is GTSNPN and CDR2 is SVGIG (reference sequence). CDR3 length equals 13 residues. V lost 4 bases, J lost 0 bases, and 10 bases lay in between. The CDR3 DNA follows: TGTGCCTGGATGAGGGGCAGCTCCTACGAGCAGTACTTC. Its protein is CAWMRGSSYEQYF.